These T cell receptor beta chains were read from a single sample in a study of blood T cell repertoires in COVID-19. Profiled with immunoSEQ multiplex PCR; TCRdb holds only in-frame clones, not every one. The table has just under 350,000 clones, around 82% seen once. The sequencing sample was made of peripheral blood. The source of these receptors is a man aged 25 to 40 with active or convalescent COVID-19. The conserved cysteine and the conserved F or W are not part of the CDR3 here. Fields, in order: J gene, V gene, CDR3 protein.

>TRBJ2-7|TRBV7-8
ASSSTDTYEQY
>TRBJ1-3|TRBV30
AWSLPAGGNTIY
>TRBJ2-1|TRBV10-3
AISESRREGEQF
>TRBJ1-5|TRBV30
AWSRTGGRQPQH
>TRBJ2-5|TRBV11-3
ASSLRLAGTQY
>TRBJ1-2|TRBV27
ASSLYAADRHYT
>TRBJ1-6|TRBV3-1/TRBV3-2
ASSPGGSPLH
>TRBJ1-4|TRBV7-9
ASSPGTGGGEKLF
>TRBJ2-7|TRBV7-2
ASRSTGGVYEQY
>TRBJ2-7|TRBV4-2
ASSQVGSSYEQY
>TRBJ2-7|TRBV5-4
ASSPGQGVSYEQY
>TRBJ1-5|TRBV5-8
ASSASLIGNQPQH
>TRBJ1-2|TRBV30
AWSRGASGYT
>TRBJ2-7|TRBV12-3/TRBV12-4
ASSSRTGQY
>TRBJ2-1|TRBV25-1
ASSPTSGVWDEQF
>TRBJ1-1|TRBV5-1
ASTPAGGMNTEAF
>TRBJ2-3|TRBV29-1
SVQEQTGRTDTQY
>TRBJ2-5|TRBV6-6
ASFPYTGGQETQY
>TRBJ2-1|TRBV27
ASSLRDRDYNEQF
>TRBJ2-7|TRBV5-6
ASSRGGSGGAEQY
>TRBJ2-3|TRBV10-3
ASQEAVNADTQY
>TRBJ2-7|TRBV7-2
ASSDYTGVEQY
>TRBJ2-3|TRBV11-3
ASSKRGAPTDTQY
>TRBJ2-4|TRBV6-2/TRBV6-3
ASSYPGLAGGLGAKNIQY
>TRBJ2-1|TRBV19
ASSGVAGVTEQF
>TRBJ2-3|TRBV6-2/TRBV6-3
ASSWGYGGRTTDTQY
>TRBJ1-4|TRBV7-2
ASSLQGASEKLF
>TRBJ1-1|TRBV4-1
ASSLERGADTEAF
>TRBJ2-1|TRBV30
AWSSIFGLAGSNEQF
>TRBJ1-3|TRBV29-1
SVTRTGGDTIY
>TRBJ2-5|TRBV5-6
ASSFQALGLAETQY
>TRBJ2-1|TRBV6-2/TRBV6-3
ASSYGGGAYNEQF
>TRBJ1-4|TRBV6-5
ASRNRGRGNEKLF
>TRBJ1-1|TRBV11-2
ASSLAQGLGAF
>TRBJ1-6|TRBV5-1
ASSLGRRRASPLH
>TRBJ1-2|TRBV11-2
ASSLYSNYGYT
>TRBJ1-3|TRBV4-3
ASSQDLAVRRTGNTIY
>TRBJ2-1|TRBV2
ASAYNEQF
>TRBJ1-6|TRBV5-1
ASSQVGGQSPLH
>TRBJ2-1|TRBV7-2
ASSLARQGGEQF
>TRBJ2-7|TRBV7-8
ASSPRLAGGSYEQY
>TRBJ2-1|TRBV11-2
ASRLLAGFNEQF